This T cell receptor (beta chain) was captured in a study of identical twins. V gave up 3 bases and J gave up 3 bases; unmatched junction bases: 13. This CDR3 region has 17 residues. Germline assignment: CDR1 SEHNR and CDR2 FQNEAQ (reference sequence). This clonotype has at least ten counts. A single record per CDR3 protein comes from TCRdb applying MiXCR to the 5' RACE reads. The sample contains 120,000 to 150,000 distinct CDR3 sequences, under 4.5% of which appear only once. This TCR was sampled from a man in his late teens or twenties in good health. This sequence joins TRBV7-9 and TRBJ2-5, with 7 bases lining up with TRBD1. The specimen sequenced was memory T cells sorted from blood. This chain's CDR3 is CASSFLNLRDREETQYF. The CDR3 nucleotides read TGTGCCAGCAGCTTCCTTAATCTGCGCGACAGGGAAGAGACCCAGTACTTC.